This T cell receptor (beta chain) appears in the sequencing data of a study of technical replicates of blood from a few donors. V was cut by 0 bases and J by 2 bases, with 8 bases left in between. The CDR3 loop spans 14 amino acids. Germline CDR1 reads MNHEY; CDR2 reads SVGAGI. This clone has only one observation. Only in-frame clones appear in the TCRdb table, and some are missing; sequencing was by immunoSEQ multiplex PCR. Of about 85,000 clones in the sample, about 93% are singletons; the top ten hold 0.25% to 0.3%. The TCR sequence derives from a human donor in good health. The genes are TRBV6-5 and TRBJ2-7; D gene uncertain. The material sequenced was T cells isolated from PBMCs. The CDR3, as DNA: TGTGCCAGCAGTTACTCTCATAGAACCTACGAGCAGTACTTC. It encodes CASSYSHRTYEQYF.